This T cell receptor beta chain originates from a study of PD-1 blockade in classical Hodgkin lymphoma. Details on this clone: The junction shows a germline mismatch at one end, possibly a read error.

TCRdb keeps only in-frame clones here, not all; method: immunoSEQ multiplex PCR. The sample yields some 31,000 clones, 71% seen once. Each and every patient relapsed after autologous stem cell transplantation, and patients got differing brentuximab vedotin exposure. The CDR3 covers 12 residues. From germline, CDR1 is MNHEY and CDR2 SMNVEV (reference sequence). The genes are TRBV27 and TRBJ1-2; D is perhaps TRBD1 (5 bases). The source material was peripheral blood mononuclear cells (PBMCs), sampled before the second cycle of nivolumab. The sequence was collected from a human donor with classical Hodgkin lymphoma. CDR3 loop: CASREGYYGYTF. The CDR3 bases are TGTGCCAGCAGAGAGGGGTACTACGGCTACACCTTC.